The next 10 T cell receptor beta chains were all read from a single sample in a study of T cells after yellow fever vaccination. A single record per CDR3 protein comes from TCRdb applying MiXCR to the 5' RACE reads. This table has 500,000 to 650,000 distinct CDR3 sequences, approximately 13% appearing once. The specimen comprised PBMCs, sampled on the day of the yellow fever booster vaccination. These receptors all stem from a man under 40 who received the YFV17D yellow fever vaccine.

The gene calls are TRBV7-2 and TRBJ1-2; weak D call: TRBD1 (6 bases). V lost 1 base and J lost 4, with 13 bases in between. The germline V gene encodes CDR1 SGHTA and CDR2 FQGNSA. CDR3 size: 15 residues. CDR3 bases: TGTGCCAGCAGCTTAGTGGGGGGGCCTGGCTATGGCTACACCTTC. This codes for CASSLVGGPGYGYTF.

This clonotype was counted many times. The rearrangement links TRBV6-1 to TRBJ2-3; 10 bases agree with TRBD2. The CDR3 consists of 18 residues. V was clipped by 5 bases and J by 1 base; unmatched bases: 12. The germline V gene has CDR1 MNHNS and CDR2 SASEGT. CDR3: CASSPLAGALFGTDTQYF. The CDR3 nucleotides read TGTGCCAGCAGTCCCCTAGCGGGAGCTCTTTTCGGCACAGATACGCAGTATTTT.

V gene TRBV30 combines with J gene TRBJ1-4, with 11 bases identical to TRBD1. From germline, CDR1 is GTSNPN and CDR2 SVGIG (reference sequence). The trim removed 2 bases at V and 6 bases at J, leaving 8 bases unmatched. The CDR3 contains 16 residues. The CDR3 sequence is CAWSLGQGAGDEKLFF. For the CDR3, the DNA is TGTGCCTGGAGTCTCGGACAGGGGGCGGGTGATGAAAAACTGTTTTTT.

V usage is TRBV6-1 and J usage is TRBJ1-4; weak D call: TRBD1 (5 bases). The germline V gene has CDR1 MNHNS and CDR2 SASEGT. This CDR3 has 13 amino acids. V dropped 4 bases and J dropped 6 bases, with 9 bases sitting between them. Here the CDR3 reads CASSGQLHEKLFF. The CDR3 DNA sequence: TGTGCCAGCAGTGGACAGCTACATGAAAAACTGTTTTTT.

V gene TRBV7-8 combines with J gene TRBJ2-1; D ambiguous. Germline assignment: CDR1 SGHVS and CDR2 FQNEAQ. There are 15 residues in the CDR3. V lost 0 bases and J 6 bases, leaving 12 bases between the germline ends. This CDR3 is CASSLARKASNEQFF. DNA for the CDR3: TGTGCCAGCAGCTTAGCCAGGAAGGCAAGCAATGAGCAGTTCTTC.

The rearrangement uses TRBV20-1 and TRBJ2-2, with D uncertain. The CDR3 is 12 residues long. The V gene's germline CDR1 is DFQATT and CDR2 SNEGSKA (reference sequence). Between the trimmed V and J ends, which lost 6 bases and 5 bases, there was a span of 10 bases. CDR3 sequence reads: CSASTPTGELFF. In nucleotides, the CDR3 is TGCAGTGCAAGCACACCGACCGGGGAGCTGTTTTTT.

There are a few counts of this clonotype. The V and J genes are TRBV15 and TRBJ2-1; TRBD1 aligns across 9 bases. V lost 5 bases to trimming and J lost 3 bases; unmatched junction nucleotides: 5. The CDR3 runs 15 residues. The V gene's germline CDR1 is LNHNV and CDR2 YYDKDF (reference sequence). For the CDR3, the DNA is TGTGCCACCAGCGCGGACAGGGGCCGCTACAATGAGCAGTTCTTC. As protein: CATSADRGRYNEQFF.

The chain couples TRBV7-6 to TRBJ2-4; 10 nucleotides match TRBD2. The CDR3 totals 17 residues. After removal of 1 base from V and 4 bases from J, the junction contained 7 bases not matched to a gene. Germline assignment: CDR1 SGHVS and CDR2 FNYEAQ. CDR3 amino acids: CASSLEASGSGKNIQYF. CDR3 DNA sequence: TGTGCCAGCAGCTTAGAGGCTAGCGGGAGTGGTAAAAACATTCAGTACTTC.

This chain links TRBV15 with TRBJ2-2, with 13 positions matching TRBD2. The CDR3 is 18 residues long. Germline CDR1 and CDR2: LNHNV and YYDKDF (reference sequence). Trimming cost V 5 bases and J 3 bases; bases outside gene matches: 9. CDR3 bases: TGTGCCACCAGCGGCGGACTAGCGGGAGAGTATGACACCGGGGAGCTGTTTTTT. It is translated as CATSGGLAGEYDTGELFF.

This clonotype was detected only a few times. V is TRBV6-5 and J is TRBJ2-7; TRBD2 agrees at 9 bases. CDR3 length: 17 amino acids. Germline V CDR1 and CDR2: MNHEY, SVGAGI. V lost 0 bases and J lost 0; bases outside the gene matches: 6. The CDR3, as DNA: TGTGCCAGCAGTTACTCGAAGACTAGCGGAGCCTCCTACGAGCAGTACTTC. Its protein is CASSYSKTSGASYEQYF.